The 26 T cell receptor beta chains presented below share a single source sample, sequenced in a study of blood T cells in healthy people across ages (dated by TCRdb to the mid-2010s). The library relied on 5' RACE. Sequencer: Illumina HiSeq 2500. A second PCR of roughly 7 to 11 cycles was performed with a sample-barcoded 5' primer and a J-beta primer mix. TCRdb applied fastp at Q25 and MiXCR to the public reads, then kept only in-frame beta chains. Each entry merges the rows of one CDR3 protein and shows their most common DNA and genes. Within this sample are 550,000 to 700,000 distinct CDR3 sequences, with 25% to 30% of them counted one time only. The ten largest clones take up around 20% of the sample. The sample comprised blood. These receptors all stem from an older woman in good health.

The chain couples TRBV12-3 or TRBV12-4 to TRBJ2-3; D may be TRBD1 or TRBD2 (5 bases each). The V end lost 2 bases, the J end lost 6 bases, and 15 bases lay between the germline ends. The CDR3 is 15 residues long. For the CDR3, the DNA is TGTGCCAGCAGTTTAAGAGAGACTTGGGGGGATACGCAGTATTTT. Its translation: CASSLRETWGDTQYF.

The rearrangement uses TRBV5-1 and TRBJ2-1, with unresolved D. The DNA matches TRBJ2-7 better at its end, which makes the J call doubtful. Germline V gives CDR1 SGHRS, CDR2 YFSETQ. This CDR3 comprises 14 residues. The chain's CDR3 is CASSPTSFPHEQYF. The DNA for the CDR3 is TGCGCCAGCAGCCCGACCAGCTTCCCCCACGAGCAGTACTTC.

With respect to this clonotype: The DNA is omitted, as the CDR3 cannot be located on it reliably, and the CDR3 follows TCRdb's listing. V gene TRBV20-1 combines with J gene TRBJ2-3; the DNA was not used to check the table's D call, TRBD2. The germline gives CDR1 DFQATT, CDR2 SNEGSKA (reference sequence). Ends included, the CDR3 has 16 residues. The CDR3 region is CSARVWGGGAADTRYF.

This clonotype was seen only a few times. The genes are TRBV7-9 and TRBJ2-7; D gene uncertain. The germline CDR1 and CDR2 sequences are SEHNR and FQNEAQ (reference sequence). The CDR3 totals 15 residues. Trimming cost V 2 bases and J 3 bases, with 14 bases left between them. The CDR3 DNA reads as TGTGCCAGCAGCTTATCTTCTGGTCTCGACTACGAGCAGTACTTC. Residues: CASSLSSGLDYEQYF. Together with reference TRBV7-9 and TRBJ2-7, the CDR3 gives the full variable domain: DTGVSQNPRHKITKRGQNVTFRCDPISEHNRLYWYRQTLGQGPEFLTYFQNEAQLEKSRLLSDRFSAERPKGSFSTLEIQRTEQGDSAMYLCASSLSSGLDYEQYFGPGTRLTVT.

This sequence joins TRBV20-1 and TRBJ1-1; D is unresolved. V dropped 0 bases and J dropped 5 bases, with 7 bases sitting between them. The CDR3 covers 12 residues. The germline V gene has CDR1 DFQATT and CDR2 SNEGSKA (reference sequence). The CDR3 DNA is TGCAGTGCTAGAGATGGCGTAACTGAAGCTTTCTTT. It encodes CSARDGVTEAFF.

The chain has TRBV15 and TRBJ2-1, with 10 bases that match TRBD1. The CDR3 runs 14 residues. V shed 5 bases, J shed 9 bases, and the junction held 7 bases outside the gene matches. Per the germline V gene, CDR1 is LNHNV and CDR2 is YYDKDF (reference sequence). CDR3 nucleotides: TGTGCCACCAGCGGGGACAGGGGAGTAGGTGAGCAGTTCTTC. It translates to CATSGDRGVGEQFF.

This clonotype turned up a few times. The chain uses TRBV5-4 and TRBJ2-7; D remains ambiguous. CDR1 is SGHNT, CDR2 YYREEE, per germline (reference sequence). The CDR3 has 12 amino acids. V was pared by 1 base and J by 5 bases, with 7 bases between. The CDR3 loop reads CASSLMGNEQYF. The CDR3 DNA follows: TGTGCCAGCAGCTTGATGGGAAACGAGCAGTACTTC.

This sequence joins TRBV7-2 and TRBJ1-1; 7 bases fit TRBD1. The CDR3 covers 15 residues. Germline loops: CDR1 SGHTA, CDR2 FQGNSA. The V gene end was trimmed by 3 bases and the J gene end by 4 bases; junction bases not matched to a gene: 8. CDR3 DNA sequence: TGTGCCAGCAGCTTGATTACAGGGGAAGGCACTGAAGCTTTCTTT. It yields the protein CASSLITGEGTEAFF.

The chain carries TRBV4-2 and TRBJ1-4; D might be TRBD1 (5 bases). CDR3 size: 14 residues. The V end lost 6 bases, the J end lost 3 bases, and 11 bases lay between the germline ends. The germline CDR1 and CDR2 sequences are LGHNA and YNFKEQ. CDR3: CASSYDRSNEKLFF. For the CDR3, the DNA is TGTGCCAGCAGTTACGACAGATCTAATGAAAAACTGTTTTTT.

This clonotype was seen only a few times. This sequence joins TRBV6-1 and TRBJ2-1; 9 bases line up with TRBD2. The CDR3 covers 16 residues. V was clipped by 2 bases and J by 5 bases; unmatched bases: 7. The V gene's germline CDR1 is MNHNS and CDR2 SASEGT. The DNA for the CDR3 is TGTGCCAGCAGTGAATCTGGCGGGGGGGCGAACAATGAGCAGTTCTTC. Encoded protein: CASSESGGGANNEQFF.

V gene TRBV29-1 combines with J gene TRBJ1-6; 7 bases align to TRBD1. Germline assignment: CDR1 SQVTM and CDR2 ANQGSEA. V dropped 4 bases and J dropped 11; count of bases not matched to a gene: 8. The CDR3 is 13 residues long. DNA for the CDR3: TGCAGCGTTGTTCAGGGGGTCGGTCCACCCCTCCACTTT. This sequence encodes CSVVQGVGPPLHF.

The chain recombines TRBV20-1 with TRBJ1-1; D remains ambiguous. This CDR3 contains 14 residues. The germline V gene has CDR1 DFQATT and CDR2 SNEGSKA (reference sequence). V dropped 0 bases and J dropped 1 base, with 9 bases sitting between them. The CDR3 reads CSAREGSGNTEAFF. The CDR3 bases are TGCAGTGCTAGAGAAGGATCGGGGAACACTGAAGCTTTCTTT.

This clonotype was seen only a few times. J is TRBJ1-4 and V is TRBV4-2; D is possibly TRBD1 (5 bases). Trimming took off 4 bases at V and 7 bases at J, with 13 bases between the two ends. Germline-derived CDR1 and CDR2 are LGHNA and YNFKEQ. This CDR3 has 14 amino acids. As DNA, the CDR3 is TGTGCCAGCAGCCTGGGCGCAGGGCCTGAAAAACTGTTTTTT. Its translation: CASSLGAGPEKLFF.

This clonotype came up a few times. As DNA, the CDR3 is TGTGCCAGCAGTTACCGGGGCTGGGATCAGCCCCAGCATTTT. Translating gives CASSYRGWDQPQHF. The chain employs TRBV6-2 or TRBV6-3 and TRBJ1-5; tentatively, D is TRBD1 (5 bases). Germline values: CDR1 MNHEY, CDR2 SVGEGT. This CDR3 is built from 14 residues. The V end was cut by 2 bases, the J end by 5 bases, with 10 bases between.

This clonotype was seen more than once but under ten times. The CDR3 nucleotides read TGTGCCACCAGTAAACAGGGAATTCTCAATGAGCAGTTCTTC. Translating gives CATSKQGILNEQFF. The rearrangement links TRBV24-1 to TRBJ2-1, with D tentatively TRBD1 (6 bases). V was trimmed by 6 bases and J by 6 bases, leaving 14 bases between them. The CDR3 covers 14 residues. Germline lookup yields CDR1 KGHDR and CDR2 SFDVKD.

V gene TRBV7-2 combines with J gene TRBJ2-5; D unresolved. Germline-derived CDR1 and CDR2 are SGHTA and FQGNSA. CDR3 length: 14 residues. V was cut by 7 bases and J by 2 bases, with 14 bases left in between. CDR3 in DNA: TGTGCCAGCAAGGAGACCCGCCAACAAGAGACCCAGTACTTC. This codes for CASKETRQQETQYF.

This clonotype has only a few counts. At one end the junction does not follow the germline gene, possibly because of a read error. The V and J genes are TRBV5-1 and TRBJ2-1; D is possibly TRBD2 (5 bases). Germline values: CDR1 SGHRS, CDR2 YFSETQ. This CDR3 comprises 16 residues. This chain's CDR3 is CASSLASGSSYSEQFF. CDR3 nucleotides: TGCGCCAGCAGCTTGGCGAGCGGTAGCTCCTACAGTGAGCAGTTCTTC.

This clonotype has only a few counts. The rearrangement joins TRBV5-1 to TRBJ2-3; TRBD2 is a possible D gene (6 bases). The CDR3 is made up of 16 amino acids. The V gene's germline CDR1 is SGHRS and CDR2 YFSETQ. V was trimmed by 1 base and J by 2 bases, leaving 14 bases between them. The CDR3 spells CASSLTVGGVTDTQYF. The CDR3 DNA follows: TGCGCCAGCAGCTTGACCGTAGGCGGGGTCACAGATACGCAGTATTTT.

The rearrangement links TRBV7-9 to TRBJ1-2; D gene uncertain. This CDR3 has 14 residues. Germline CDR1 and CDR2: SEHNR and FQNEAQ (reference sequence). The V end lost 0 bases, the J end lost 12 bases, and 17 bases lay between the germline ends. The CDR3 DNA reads TGTGCCAGCAGCTTAGCGGAAGGGAAAACTTTCGACACCTTC. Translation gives CASSLAEGKTFDTF.

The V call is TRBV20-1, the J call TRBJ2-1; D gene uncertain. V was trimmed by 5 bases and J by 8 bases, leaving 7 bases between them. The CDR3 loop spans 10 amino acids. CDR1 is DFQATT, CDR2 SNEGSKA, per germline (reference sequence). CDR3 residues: CSALPDEQFF. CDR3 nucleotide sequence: TGCAGTGCTTTACCGGATGAGCAGTTCTTC.

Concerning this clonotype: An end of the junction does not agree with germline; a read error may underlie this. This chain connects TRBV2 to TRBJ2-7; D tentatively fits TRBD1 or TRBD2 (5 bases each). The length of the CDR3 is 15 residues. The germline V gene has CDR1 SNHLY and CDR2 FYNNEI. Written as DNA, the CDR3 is TGTGCCAGCTGTGAGGGGACCGCCCTAACCTACGAGCAGTACTTC. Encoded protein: CASCEGTALTYEQYF. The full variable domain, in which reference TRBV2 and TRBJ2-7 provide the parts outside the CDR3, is EPEVTQTPSHQVTQMGQEVILRCVPISNHLYFYWYRQILGQKVEFLVSFYNNEISEKSEIFDDQFSVERPDGSNFTLKIRSTKLEDSAMYFCASCEGTALTYEQYFGPGTRLTVT.

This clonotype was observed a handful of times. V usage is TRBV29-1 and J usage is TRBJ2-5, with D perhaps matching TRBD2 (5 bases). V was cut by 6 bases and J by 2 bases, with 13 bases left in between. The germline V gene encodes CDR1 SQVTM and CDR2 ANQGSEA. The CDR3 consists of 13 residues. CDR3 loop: CSVGRRGQETQYF. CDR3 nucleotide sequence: TGCAGCGTCGGGCGGCGAGGGCAAGAGACCCAGTACTTC.

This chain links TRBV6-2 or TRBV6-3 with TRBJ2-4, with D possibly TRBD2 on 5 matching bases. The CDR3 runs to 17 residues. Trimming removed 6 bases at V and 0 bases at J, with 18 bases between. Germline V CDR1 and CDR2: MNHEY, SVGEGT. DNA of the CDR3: TGTGCCAGCAGCAAATCCAGCGGTTCGCTAGCCAAAAACATTCAGTACTTC. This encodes CASSKSSGSLAKNIQYF.

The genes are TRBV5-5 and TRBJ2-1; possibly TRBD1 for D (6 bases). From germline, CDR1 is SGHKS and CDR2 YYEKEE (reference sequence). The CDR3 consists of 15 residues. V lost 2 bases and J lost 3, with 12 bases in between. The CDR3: CASSFLSGDYNEQFF. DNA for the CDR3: TGTGCCAGCAGCTTCTTATCAGGGGACTACAATGAGCAGTTCTTC.

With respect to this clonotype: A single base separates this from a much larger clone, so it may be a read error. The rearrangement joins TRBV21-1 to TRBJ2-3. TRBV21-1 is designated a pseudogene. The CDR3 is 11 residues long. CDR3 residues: CASNYTDTQYF. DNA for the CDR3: TGTGCCAGCAACTACACAGATACGCAGTATTTT.

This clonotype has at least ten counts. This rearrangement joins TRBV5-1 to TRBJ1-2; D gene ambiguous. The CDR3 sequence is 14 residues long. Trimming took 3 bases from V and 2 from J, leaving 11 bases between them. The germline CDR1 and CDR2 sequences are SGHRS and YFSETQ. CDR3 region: CASSSIGGNYGYTF. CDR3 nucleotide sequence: TGCGCCAGCAGCTCAATCGGAGGGAACTATGGCTACACCTTC.